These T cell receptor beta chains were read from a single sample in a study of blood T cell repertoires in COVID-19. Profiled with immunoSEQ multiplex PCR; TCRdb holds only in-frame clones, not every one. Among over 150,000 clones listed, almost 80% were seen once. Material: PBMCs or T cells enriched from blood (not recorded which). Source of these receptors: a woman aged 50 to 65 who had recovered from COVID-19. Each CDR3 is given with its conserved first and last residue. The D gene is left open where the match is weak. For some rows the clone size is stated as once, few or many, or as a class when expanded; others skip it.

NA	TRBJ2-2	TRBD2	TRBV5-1	TGCGCCAGCAGCTTGTCGGGACTAGCGGGAGGCGGGGAGCTGTTTTTT	CASSLSGLAGGGELFF
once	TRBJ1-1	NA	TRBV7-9	TGTGCCAGCAGCTTCTCCGGGAAAGGGACTGAAGCTTTCTTT	CASSFSGKGTEAFF
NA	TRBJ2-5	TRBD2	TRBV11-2	TGTGCCAGCAGTTCCGGGACTAGGAGGGGAGAGACCCAGTACTTC	CASSSGTRRGETQYF
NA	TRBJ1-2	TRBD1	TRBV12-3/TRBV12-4	TGTGCCAGCAGTTCGGGGACAGCTTATGGCTACACCTTC	CASSSGTAYGYTF
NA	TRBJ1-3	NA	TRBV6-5	TGTGCCAGCATACCGTGGCCGACAGGAGGAAACACCATATATTTT	CASIPWPTGGNTIYF
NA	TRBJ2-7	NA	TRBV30	TGTGCCTGGACCGACCCCCAGGGATCCTACGAGCAGTACTTC	CAWTDPQGSYEQYF
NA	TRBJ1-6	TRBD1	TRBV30	TGTGCCTGGGACACGGACAGGACCTACTCCTATAATTCACCCCTCCACTTT	CAWDTDRTYSYNSPLHF
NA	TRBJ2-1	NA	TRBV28	TGTGCCAGCAGTTTGACAGTTGAGCAGTTCTTC	CASSLTVEQFF
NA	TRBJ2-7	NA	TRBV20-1	TGCAGTGCTACCCCTGGGCTAGCGTTGTACTTC	CSATPGLALYF
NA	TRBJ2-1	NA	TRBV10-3	TGTGCCACTGGGCGGGGCGGGGTCTCCTACAATGAGCAGTTCTTC	CATGRGGVSYNEQFF
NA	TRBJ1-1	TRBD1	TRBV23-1	TGCGCCAGCAGCCAGCACTACGGACAGGAGAACACTGAAGCTTTCTTT	CASSQHYGQENTEAFF
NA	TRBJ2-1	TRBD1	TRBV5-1	TGCGCCAGCAGCTTGAGGATACGGACAGGAGACAATGAGCAGTTCTTC	CASSLRIRTGDNEQFF